This passage covers 28 T cell receptor beta chains from one sample sequenced in a study of T cell responses to AZD1222 COVID-19 vaccine. TCRdb's table, derived via immunoSEQ multiplex PCR, lists solely in-frame clones and lacks some. The sample records about 89,000 clones, 91% being singletons. The material sequenced was peripheral blood, taken on day 0 of MenACWY control vaccination. The receptors come from an adult in good health.

The genes are TRBV5-4 and TRBJ2-3; D may match TRBD1 or TRBD2 (6 bases each). CDR1 is SGHNT, CDR2 YYREEE, per germline (reference sequence). The CDR3 spans 16 residues. Trimming left V 4 bases short and J 4 bases short, with 19 bases between. The CDR3 sequence is CASSQPGAGLPDTQYF. CDR3 bases: TGTGCCAGCAGCCAGCCGGGGGCAGGGCTCCCAGATACGCAGTATTTT.

The genes are TRBV11-2 and TRBJ1-1; D perhaps matches TRBD1 (5 bases). The germline V gene encodes CDR1 SGHAT and CDR2 FQNNGV. The CDR3 totals 13 residues. V lost 0 bases, J lost 6 bases, and 8 bases lay in between. The CDR3 region has the DNA TGTGCCAGCAGCTTAGAGGGGGGGGCTGAAGCTTTCTTT. Protein product: CASSLEGGAEAFF.

The chain joins TRBV5-1 to TRBJ1-1, with TRBD1 matching 7 bases. Trimming cost V 4 bases and J 3 bases; bases outside gene matches: 18. Germline CDR1 reads SGHRS; CDR2 reads YFSETQ. The CDR3 consists of 18 residues. CDR3 protein: CASSTRPPTGEKDTEAFF. The CDR3 DNA is TGCGCCAGCAGCACCCGCCCCCCCACAGGGGAAAAGGACACTGAAGCTTTCTTT.

The chain is built from TRBV27 and TRBJ1-3; D might be TRBD1 (6 bases). Looked up from germline, CDR1 is MNHEY and CDR2 is SMNVEV (reference sequence). Trimming cost V 6 bases and J 4 bases, with 10 bases left between them. The CDR3 is 13 amino acids. The CDR3 sequence: CASSQTGGNTIYF. CDR3 nucleotides: TGTGCCAGCAGCCAAACAGGGGGAAACACCATATATTTT.

V is TRBV7-9 and J is TRBJ1-1; 7 nucleotides align to TRBD1. J lost 2 bases, V lost 6 bases, and 12 bases had no gene match. Germline V gene sequence: CDR1 SEHNR, CDR2 FQNEAQ (reference sequence). This CDR3 is 16 amino acids long. Here the CDR3 DNA reads TGTGCCAGCAGACCAGGGGGATTCGGCAGCAACACTGAAGCTTTCTTT. This gives the protein CASRPGGFGSNTEAFF.

The chain couples TRBV19 to TRBJ1-5; D may be TRBD1 (6 bases). This CDR3 spans 19 amino acids. The germline V gene encodes CDR1 LNHDA and CDR2 SQIVND (reference sequence). Between the trimmed V and J ends, which lost 3 bases and 5 bases, there was a span of 26 bases. CDR3 in amino acids: CASSMELPGPGAPHQPQHF. CDR3 DNA sequence: TGTGCCAGTAGTATGGAGCTCCCGGGTCCAGGGGCCCCCCATCAGCCCCAGCATTTT.

This clone was detected once. The rearrangement links TRBV6-5 to TRBJ1-5; D is uncertain. Trimming took off 4 bases at V and 5 bases at J, with 9 bases between the two ends. Looked up from germline, CDR1 is MNHEY and CDR2 is SVGAGI. This CDR3 is 13 amino acids long. Written as DNA, the CDR3 is TGTGCCAGCAGTTCAACAGCGTATCAGCCCCAGCATTTT. Its protein product is CASSSTAYQPQHF.

This chain joins TRBV6-6 and TRBJ2-7; the D is unclear. The germline CDR1 and CDR2 sequences are MNHNY and SVGAGI (reference sequence). Trimming left V 2 bases short and J 6 bases short, with 11 bases between. This CDR3 spans 13 amino acids. In nucleotides, the CDR3 is TGTGCCAGCAGTTACGAACGCAAGGGCGAGCAGTACTTC. Protein product: CASSYERKGEQYF.

Only a few counts were recorded for this clone. This chain uses TRBV28 with TRBJ2-2; 7 positions match TRBD2. Germline V lookup: CDR1 MDHEN, CDR2 SYDVKM. CDR3 length equals 16 residues. V lost 5 bases, J lost 0 bases, and 6 bases stayed unmatched. This CDR3 is CASSDWGGTNTGELFF. The DNA of the CDR3 is TGTGCCAGCAGTGACTGGGGAGGGACGAACACCGGGGAGCTGTTTTTT.

This sequence joins TRBV9 and TRBJ1-4; a weak D match, TRBD1 (6 bases). The CDR3 length is 12 residues. The V gene's germline CDR1 is SGDLS and CDR2 YYNGEE. Trimming pared 3 bases from V and 10 bases from J, leaving 10 bases between. Here the CDR3 DNA reads TGTGCCAGCAGCGGGTGGGGGCCAAAACTGTTTTTT. It yields the protein CASSGWGPKLFF.

The V and J genes are TRBV9 and TRBJ1-1; 8 positions match TRBD1. V lost 7 bases, J lost 7 bases, and 12 bases stayed unmatched. The germline V gene has CDR1 SGDLS and CDR2 YYNGEE. This CDR3 is built from 14 residues. The CDR3, as DNA: TGTGCCAGCGGCGACGACAGGGGATTCGGTGAAGCTTTCTTT. Encoded protein: CASGDDRGFGEAFF.

The genes are TRBV2 and TRBJ2-7; TRBD2 matches at 10 bases. The germline gives CDR1 SNHLY, CDR2 FYNNEI. V was pared by 8 bases and J by 12 bases, with 7 bases of the junction left unmatched. The CDR3 extends over 11 amino acids. CDR3 sequence: CASLSSGSWYF. The CDR3 nucleotides read TGTGCCAGCTTGTCTAGCGGGAGTTGGTACTTC.

The V gene is TRBV10-3, the J gene TRBJ1-1; the D gene is possibly TRBD1 (5 bases). Germline V gene data show CDR1 as ENHRY and CDR2 as SYGVKD. V lost 10 bases and J 1 base, leaving 13 bases between the germline ends. The CDR3 is 13 amino acids. The CDR3 region is CASRQRENTEAFF. Written as DNA, the CDR3 is TGTGCCAGCCGACAGAGAGAGAACACTGAAGCTTTCTTT.

The genes are TRBV6-2 or TRBV6-3 and TRBJ1-5; 8 bases map to TRBD1. The ends lost 5 bases at V and 2 bases at J; junction bases unmatched: 5. From germline, CDR1 is MNHEY and CDR2 SVGEGT. The CDR3 spans 15 residues. The CDR3 is CASSQTGDGNQPQHF. The CDR3 nucleotides read TGTGCCAGCAGTCAGACAGGGGATGGCAATCAGCCCCAGCATTTT.

The gene calls are TRBV7-2 and TRBJ2-2; tentatively, D is TRBD1 (5 bases). CDR3 length: 14 residues. Deletions cut 8 bases from V and 1 base from J, with 11 bases between. CDR1 is SGHTA and CDR2 is FQGNSA in the germline V gene. The CDR3 coding sequence is TGTGCCAGCCAGATCACAGGGAACACCGGGGAGCTGTTTTTT. Its protein is CASQITGNTGELFF.

V and J are TRBV28 and TRBJ1-5; 9 positions match TRBD1. This CDR3 has 15 residues. Germline V gives CDR1 MDHEN, CDR2 SYDVKM. J gave up 8 bases and V 1 base, and 6 bases lay outside the gene matches. This CDR3 reads CASSLFGQGLEPQHF. DNA of the CDR3: TGTGCCAGCAGTTTATTTGGACAGGGGTTGGAGCCCCAGCATTTT.

The chain carries TRBV5-1 and TRBJ1-4, with unresolved D. In germline, CDR1 is SGHRS, CDR2 YFSETQ. V was pared by 1 base and J by 8 bases, with 12 bases between. This CDR3 spans 14 amino acids. The CDR3 here is CASSLSQAREKLFF. The CDR3 DNA is TGCGCCAGCAGCTTGTCGCAAGCAAGGGAAAAACTGTTTTTT. The full variable domain, its missing parts supplied by reference TRBV5-1 and TRBJ1-4, is KAGVTQTPRYLIKTRGQQVTLSCSPISGHRSVSWYQQTPGQGLQFLFEYFSETQRNKGNFPGRFSGRQFSNSRSEMNVSTLELGDSALYLCASSLSQAREKLFFGSGTQLSVL.

This chain links TRBV24-1 with TRBJ1-5; no clear D. The CDR3 length is 14 residues. V shed 5 bases and J shed 2 bases, with 9 bases lying between them. Germline CDR1 is KGHDR and CDR2 is SFDVKD. The CDR3 here is CATSAGVRNQPQHF. The CDR3 region has the DNA TGTGCCACCAGTGCTGGGGTCCGCAATCAGCCCCAGCATTTT.

The chain carries TRBV7-8 and TRBJ1-5; TRBD1 matches 9 bases. Per the germline V gene, CDR1 is SGHVS and CDR2 is FQNEAQ. This CDR3 spans 13 amino acids. V lost 5 bases, J lost 7 bases, and 3 bases stayed unmatched. The CDR3 nucleotides are TGTGCCAGCAGCACGGACAGGGGACAGCCCCAGCATTTT. As protein: CASSTDRGQPQHF. The entire variable domain, with the rest obtained from reference TRBV7-8 and TRBJ1-5, is as follows: GAGVSQSPRYKVAKRGQDVALRCDPISGHVSLFWYQQALGQGPEFLTYFQNEAQLDKSGLPSDRFFAERPEGSVSTLKIQRTQQEDSAVYLCASSTDRGQPQHFGDGTRLSIL.

The chain recombines TRBV28 with TRBJ1-3; D might be TRBD1 (6 bases). CDR1 and CDR2 from the germline V gene are MDHEN and SYDVKM. The CDR3 covers 16 residues. With 3 bases removed from V and 4 bases from J, the gap between germline ends came to 16 bases. CDR3 sequence: CASSFTMRGAGNTIYF. DNA for the CDR3: TGTGCCAGCAGTTTTACGATGCGGGGGGCAGGAAACACCATATATTTT.

This chain joins TRBV5-6 and TRBJ2-7; tentatively, D is TRBD1 (5 bases). V lost 4 bases and J 3 bases, leaving 20 bases between the germline ends. CDR1 SGHDT and CDR2 YYEEEE come from the germline V gene. CDR3 size: 16 residues. The CDR3, as DNA: TGTGCCAGCAGCCGTGTAGGCCCAGGGTTTGACTACGAGCAGTACTTC. Protein: CASSRVGPGFDYEQYF.

J is TRBJ1-2 and V is TRBV6-6, with 7 bases that match TRBD1. Germline CDR1 MNHNY, CDR2 SVGAGI (reference sequence). The V segment lost 0 bases and the J segment 4 bases; nucleotides outside the gene matches: 5. The CDR3 runs to 15 residues. CDR3 sequence reads: CASSYSEGAAYGYTF. Here the CDR3 DNA reads TGTGCCAGCAGTTACTCAGAGGGGGCGGCCTATGGCTACACCTTC.

This sequence joins TRBV27 and TRBJ1-3; unclear D gene. V was pared by 1 base and J by 0 bases, with 10 bases between. Per the germline V gene, CDR1 is MNHEY and CDR2 is SMNVEV (reference sequence). The CDR3 length is 16 residues. The CDR3 reads CASSLFSPYSGNTIYF. The DNA for the CDR3 is TGTGCCAGCAGTTTATTTTCTCCTTACTCTGGAAACACCATATATTTT.

This sequence joins TRBV27 and TRBJ1-2, with a possible D match to TRBD1 (6 bases). The germline V gene encodes CDR1 MNHEY and CDR2 SMNVEV (reference sequence). Trimming stripped 0 bases from V and 2 bases from J, with 7 bases between. The CDR3 is 14 amino acids. DNA for the CDR3: TGTGCCAGCAGTTTATCCGGGACAAACTATGGCTACACCTTC. Its translation is CASSLSGTNYGYTF.

The V gene is TRBV7-8, the J gene TRBJ1-1; tentative D call: TRBD1 (6 bases). V lost 1 base and J 4 bases, leaving 16 bases between the germline ends. Germline V CDR1 and CDR2: SGHVS, FQNEAQ. This CDR3 is built from 16 residues. CDR3 amino acids: CASSLVGGRGGTEAFF. As DNA, the CDR3 is TGTGCCAGCAGCTTAGTGGGGGGCAGGGGTGGCACTGAAGCTTTCTTT.

The chain combines TRBV28 with TRBJ2-1, with D possibly being TRBD2 (5 bases). With 2 bases removed from V and 5 bases from J, the gap between germline ends came to 7 bases. CDR3 size: 13 residues. Germline V gene sequence: CDR1 MDHEN, CDR2 SYDVKM. The CDR3: CASSLDGNNEQFF. As DNA, the CDR3 is TGTGCCAGCAGTTTAGACGGGAACAATGAGCAGTTCTTC.

The chain joins TRBV20-1 to TRBJ1-1; TRBD1 might be the D (6 bases). The CDR3 extends over 12 amino acids. CDR1 is DFQATT and CDR2 is SNEGSKA in the germline V gene (reference sequence). Trimming removed 3 bases from V and 5 bases from J, with 10 bases in between. The CDR3 bases are TGCAGTGCTAGTGTAGGGGGGACTGAAGCTTTCTTT. This gives the protein CSASVGGTEAFF.

The chain links TRBV18 to TRBJ1-1; the match to TRBD1 covers 11 bases. This CDR3 is 15 amino acids long. The ends lost 2 bases at V and 4 bases at J; junction bases unmatched: 3. Germline V lookup: CDR1 KGHSH, CDR2 LQKENI. This chain's CDR3 is CASSPGQGAGTEAFF. CDR3 nucleotides: TGTGCCAGCTCACCAGGACAGGGGGCCGGCACTGAAGCTTTCTTT.